The clone carrying this T cell receptor beta chain has only one observation. Assay: immunoSEQ multiplex PCR; the TCRdb copy retains only in-frame clones and omits some. This sample has some 400,000 clones, with 90% to 95% found just once. Participants in the exposed group had met a COVID-19 case in the 2 weeks before joining the study. This CDR3 has 14 amino acids. Germline V gives CDR1 GTSNPN, CDR2 SVGIG (reference sequence). The V and J ends lost 5 bases and 4 bases respectively, with 15 bases between them. This sample stems from a study of blood T cell repertoires in COVID-19. Study as a whole: PBMCs, B-cell-depleted T cells, or T cells provided the cDNA or gDNA that made up the material.

The sequence derives from a woman aged 40 to 55 who had been exposed to COVID-19. The chain is built from TRBV30 and TRBJ1-3; no clear D gene. The specimen sequenced was PBMCs or T cells enriched from blood (not recorded which). The CDR3 region has the DNA TGTGCCTGGGGTGGGAGATCTGCAGGAAACACCATATATTTT. It codes for CAWGGRSAGNTIYF.